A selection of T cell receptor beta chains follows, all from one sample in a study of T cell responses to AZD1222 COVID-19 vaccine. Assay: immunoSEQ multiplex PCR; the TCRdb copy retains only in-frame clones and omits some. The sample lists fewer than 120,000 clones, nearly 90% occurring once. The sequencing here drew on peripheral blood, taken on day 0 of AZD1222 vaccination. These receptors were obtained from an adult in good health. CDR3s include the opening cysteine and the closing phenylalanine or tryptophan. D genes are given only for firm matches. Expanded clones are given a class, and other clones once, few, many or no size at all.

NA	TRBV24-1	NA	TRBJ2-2	CATSDYLQTANTGELFF	TGTGCCACCAGTGACTATCTCCAGACAGCGAACACCGGGGAGCTGTTTTTT
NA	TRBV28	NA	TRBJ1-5	CASCTGKHQPQHF	TGTGCCAGCTGTACCGGGAAACATCAGCCCCAGCATTTT
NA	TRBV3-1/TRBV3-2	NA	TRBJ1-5	CASSRTYTGPLNQPQHF	TGTGCCAGCAGCCGCACTTACACGGGTCCCCTTAATCAGCCCCAGCATTTT
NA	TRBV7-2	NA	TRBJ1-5	CASSPQAATDQPQHF	TGTGCCAGCAGCCCACAGGCGGCGACGGATCAGCCCCAGCATTTT
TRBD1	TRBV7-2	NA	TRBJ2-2	CASSLGDRARLHTGELFF	TGTGCCAGCAGCTTAGGGGACAGGGCAAGGCTCCACACCGGGGAGCTGTTTTTT
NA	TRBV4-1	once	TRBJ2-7	CASSHPDHSPYEQYF	TGCGCCAGCAGCCACCCCGACCATTCCCCATACGAGCAGTACTTC
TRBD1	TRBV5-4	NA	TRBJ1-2	CASSADRGRGYTF	TGTGCCAGCAGCGCGGACAGGGGGCGAGGCTACACCTTC
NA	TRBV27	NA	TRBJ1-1	CASRSNRYTEAFF	TGTGCCAGCAGATCAAACCGGTACACTGAAGCTTTCTTT
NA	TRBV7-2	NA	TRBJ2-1	CASSSPDRYNEQFF	TGTGCCAGCAGCTCACCGGACCGATACAATGAGCAGTTCTTC
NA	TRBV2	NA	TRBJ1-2	CASNPFGFYGYTF	TGTGCCAGCAACCCCTTTGGTTTCTATGGCTACACCTTC
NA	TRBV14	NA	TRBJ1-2	CASSQGGTGSYGYTF	TGTGCCAGCAGCCAAGGGGGAACAGGTAGCTATGGCTACACCTTC
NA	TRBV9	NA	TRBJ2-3	CASSVASQSSTDTQYF	TGTGCCAGCAGCGTAGCGTCACAGTCTAGCACAGATACGCAGTATTTT
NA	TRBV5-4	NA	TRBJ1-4	CASSLDMSTNEKLFF	TGTGCCAGCAGCCTGGATATGTCAACTAATGAAAAACTGTTTTTT
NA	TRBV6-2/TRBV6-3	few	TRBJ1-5	CASSYSQGGQPQHF	TGTGCCAGCAGTTACAGTCAGGGTGGGCAGCCCCAGCATTTT
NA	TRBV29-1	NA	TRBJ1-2	CSDMTATTNYGYTF	TGCAGCGACATGACCGCGACTACTAACTATGGCTACACCTTC
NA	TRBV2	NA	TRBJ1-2	CASRAGAGDYGYTF	TGTGCCAGCAGGGCAGGGGCGGGGGACTATGGCTACACCTTC
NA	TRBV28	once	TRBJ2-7	CASSRYEQYF	TGTGCCAGCAGTCGCTACGAGCAGTACTTC
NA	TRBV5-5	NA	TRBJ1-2	CASSRTIYGYTF	TGTGCCAGCAGCCGGACAATCTATGGCTACACCTTC
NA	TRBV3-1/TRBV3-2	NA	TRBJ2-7	CASSQGPTGLHEQYF	TGTGCCAGCAGCCAAGGTCCTACAGGGCTGCACGAGCAGTACTTC
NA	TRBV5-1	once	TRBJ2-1	CASSPGAYNEQFF	TGCGCCAGCAGCCCCGGGGCATACAATGAGCAGTTCTTC